This TCR beta chain comes out of a study of T cell changes during pregnancy in multiple sclerosis. Only in-frame clones appear in the TCRdb table, and some are missing; sequencing was by immunoSEQ multiplex PCR. The repertoire includes tens of thousands of clones, under 95% of them detected once, and over 1.2% sits in the top ten. This CDR3 comprises 16 residues. In germline, CDR1 is SNHLY, CDR2 FYNNEI. Unmatched junction bases numbered 10, after V lost 6 bases and J lost 7 bases. The starting material was peripheral blood, obtained in the third trimester of pregnancy. The V gene is TRBV2, the J gene TRBJ1-6; 9 bases align to TRBD1. This receptor was taken from a female donor in good health, enrolled as a control in a pregnancy study. The CDR3 loop is CASRHGTGRVNSPLHF. The CDR3 DNA sequence: TGTGCCAGCAGACACGGGACAGGGAGGGTGAATTCACCCCTCCACTTT.